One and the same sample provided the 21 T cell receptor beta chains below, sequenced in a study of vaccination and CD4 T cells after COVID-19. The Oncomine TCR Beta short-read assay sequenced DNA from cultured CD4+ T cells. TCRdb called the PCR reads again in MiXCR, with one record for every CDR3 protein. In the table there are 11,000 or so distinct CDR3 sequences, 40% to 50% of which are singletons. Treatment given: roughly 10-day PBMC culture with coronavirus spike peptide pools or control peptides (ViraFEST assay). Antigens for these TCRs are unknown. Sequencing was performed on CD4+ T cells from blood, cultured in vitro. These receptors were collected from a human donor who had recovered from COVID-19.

The CDR3 DNA reads as TGTGCCACCAGGTCGGGCGCGGGGGATTACACAGATACGCAGTATTTT. Translated, it gives CATRSGAGDYTDTQYF. The chain carries TRBV10-3 and TRBJ2-3, with 7 bases identical to TRBD2. CDR3 size: 16 residues. V gave up 10 bases and J gave up 2 bases; unmatched junction bases: 15. The V gene's germline CDR1 is ENHRY and CDR2 SYGVKD.

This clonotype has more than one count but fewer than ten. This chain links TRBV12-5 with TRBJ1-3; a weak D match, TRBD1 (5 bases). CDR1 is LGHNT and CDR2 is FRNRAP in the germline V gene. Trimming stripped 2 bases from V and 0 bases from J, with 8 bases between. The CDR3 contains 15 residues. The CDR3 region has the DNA TGTGCTAGTGGTTTGTCCGACAGCTCTGGAAACACCATATATTTT. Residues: CASGLSDSSGNTIYF.

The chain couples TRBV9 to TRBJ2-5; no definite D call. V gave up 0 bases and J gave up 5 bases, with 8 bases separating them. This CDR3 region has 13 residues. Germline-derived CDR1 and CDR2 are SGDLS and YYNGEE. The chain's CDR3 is CASSVEGRETQYF. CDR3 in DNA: TGTGCCAGCAGCGTAGAGGGCCGCGAGACCCAGTACTTC.

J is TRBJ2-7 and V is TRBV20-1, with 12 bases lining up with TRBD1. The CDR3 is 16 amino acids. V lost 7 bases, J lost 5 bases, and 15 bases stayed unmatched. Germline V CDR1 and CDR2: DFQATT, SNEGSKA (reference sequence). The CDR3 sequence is CSVVGSVGTGGHEQYF. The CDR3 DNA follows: TGCAGTGTCGTCGGCTCCGTCGGGACAGGGGGCCACGAGCAGTACTTC.

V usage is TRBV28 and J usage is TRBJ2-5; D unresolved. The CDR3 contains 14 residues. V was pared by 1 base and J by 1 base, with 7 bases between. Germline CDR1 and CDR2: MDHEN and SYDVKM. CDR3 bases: TGTGCCAGCAGTTTATTGGGCAGCCAAGAGACCCAGTACTTC. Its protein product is CASSLLGSQETQYF.

This CDR3 reads CASIPRGGLGGVGEAFF. CDR3 nucleotides: TGTGCCAGCATTCCGAGAGGGGGATTGGGGGGGGTAGGTGAAGCTTTCTTT. The chain recombines TRBV2 with TRBJ1-1; D possibly corresponds to TRBD1 (6 bases). This CDR3 is 17 amino acids long. The germline V gene has CDR1 SNHLY and CDR2 FYNNEI. Trimming removed 7 bases from V and 7 bases from J, with 28 bases in between.

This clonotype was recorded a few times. The chain's CDR3 is CAGGRGASNSPLHF. In DNA, the CDR3 is TGTGCTGGCGGAAGGGGAGCTTCCAATTCACCCCTCCACTTT. The V gene is TRBV6-1, the J gene TRBJ1-6; tentative D call: TRBD1 (5 bases). This CDR3 is built from 14 residues. The germline V gene has CDR1 MNHNS and CDR2 SASEGT.

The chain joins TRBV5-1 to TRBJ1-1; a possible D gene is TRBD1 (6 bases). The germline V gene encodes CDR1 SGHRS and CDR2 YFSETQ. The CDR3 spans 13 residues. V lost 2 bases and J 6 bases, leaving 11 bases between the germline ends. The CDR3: CASSLQGLPEAFF. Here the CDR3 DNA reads TGCGCCAGCAGCTTACAGGGCCTACCTGAAGCTTTCTTT. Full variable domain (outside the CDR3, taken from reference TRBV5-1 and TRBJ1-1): KAGVTQTPRYLIKTRGQQVTLSCSPISGHRSVSWYQQTPGQGLQFLFEYFSETQRNKGNFPGRFSGRQFSNSRSEMNVSTLELGDSALYLCASSLQGLPEAFFGQGTRLTVV.

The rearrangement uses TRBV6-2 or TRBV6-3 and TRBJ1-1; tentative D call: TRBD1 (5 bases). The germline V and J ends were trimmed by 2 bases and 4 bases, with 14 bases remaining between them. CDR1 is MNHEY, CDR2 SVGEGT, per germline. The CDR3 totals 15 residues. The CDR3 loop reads CASSYREGPSTEAFF. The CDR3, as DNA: TGTGCCAGCAGTTACCGGGAGGGGCCGAGCACTGAAGCTTTCTTT.

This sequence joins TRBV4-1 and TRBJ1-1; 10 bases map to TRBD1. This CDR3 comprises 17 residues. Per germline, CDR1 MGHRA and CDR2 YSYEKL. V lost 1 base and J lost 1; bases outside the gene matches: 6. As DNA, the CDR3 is TGCGCCAGCAGCCAAGTAGGGAGACAGGGGGCGAACACTGAAGCTTTCTTT. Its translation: CASSQVGRQGANTEAFF.

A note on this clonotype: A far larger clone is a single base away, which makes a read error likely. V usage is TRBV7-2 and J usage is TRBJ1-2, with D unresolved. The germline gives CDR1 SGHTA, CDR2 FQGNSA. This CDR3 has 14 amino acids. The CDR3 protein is CASSLETGNYGHTF. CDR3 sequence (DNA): TGTGCCAGCAGCTTAGAGACCGGGAACTATGGCCACACCTTC.

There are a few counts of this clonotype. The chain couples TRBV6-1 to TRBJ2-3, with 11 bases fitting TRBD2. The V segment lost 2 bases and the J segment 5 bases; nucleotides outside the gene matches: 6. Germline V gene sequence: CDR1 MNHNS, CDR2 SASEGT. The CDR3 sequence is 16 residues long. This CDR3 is CASSELTSGGLDTQYF. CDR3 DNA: TGTGCCAGCAGTGAACTTACTAGCGGGGGATTAGATACGCAGTATTTT.

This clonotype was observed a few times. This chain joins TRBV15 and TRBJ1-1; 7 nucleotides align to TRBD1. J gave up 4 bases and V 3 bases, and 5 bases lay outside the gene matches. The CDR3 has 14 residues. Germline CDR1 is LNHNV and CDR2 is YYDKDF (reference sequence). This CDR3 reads CATSRVGGLTEAFF. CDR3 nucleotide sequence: TGTGCCACCAGCAGGGTAGGGGGCCTCACTGAAGCTTTCTTT.

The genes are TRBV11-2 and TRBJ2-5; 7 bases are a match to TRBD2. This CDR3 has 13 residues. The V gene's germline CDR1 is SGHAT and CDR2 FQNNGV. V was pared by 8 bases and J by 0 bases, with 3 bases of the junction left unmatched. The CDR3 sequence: CASGRGDQETQYF. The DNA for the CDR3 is TGTGCCAGCGGACGGGGGGACCAAGAGACCCAGTACTTC.

The CDR3 nucleotides are TGCGCCAGCAGCCCTCTCGAGGGGTTAAATGAAAAACTGTTTTTT. The encoded protein is CASSPLEGLNEKLFF. The V and J genes are TRBV5-1 and TRBJ1-4; possibly TRBD1 for D (5 bases). CDR1 SGHRS and CDR2 YFSETQ come from the germline V gene. The CDR3 spans 15 residues. The V gene lost 4 bases and the J gene lost 5 bases, with 15 bases spanning the gap.

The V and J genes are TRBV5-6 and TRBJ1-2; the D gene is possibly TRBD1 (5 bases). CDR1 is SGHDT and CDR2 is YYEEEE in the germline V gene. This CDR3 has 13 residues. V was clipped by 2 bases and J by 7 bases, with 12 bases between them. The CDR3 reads CASSFTGTAGYTF. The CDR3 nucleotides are TGTGCCAGCAGCTTCACAGGAACTGCTGGCTACACCTTC.

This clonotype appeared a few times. CDR3 sequence: CASRTGTGWNEQYF. The DNA of the CDR3 is TGTGCCAGCAGAACCGGGACAGGGTGGAACGAGCAGTACTTC. The V call is TRBV6-1, the J call TRBJ2-7; 9 positions agree with TRBD1. The CDR3 spans 14 residues. Germline CDR1 is MNHNS and CDR2 is SASEGT. With V trimmed by 6 bases and J by 5 bases, 8 bases remained unmatched.

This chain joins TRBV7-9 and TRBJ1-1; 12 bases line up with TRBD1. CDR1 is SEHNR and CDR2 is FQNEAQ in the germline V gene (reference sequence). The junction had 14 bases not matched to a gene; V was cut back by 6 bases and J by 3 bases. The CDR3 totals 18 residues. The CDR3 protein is CASRINSGTGGWDTEAFF. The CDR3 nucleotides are TGTGCCAGCAGAATTAATTCCGGGACAGGGGGCTGGGACACTGAAGCTTTCTTT.

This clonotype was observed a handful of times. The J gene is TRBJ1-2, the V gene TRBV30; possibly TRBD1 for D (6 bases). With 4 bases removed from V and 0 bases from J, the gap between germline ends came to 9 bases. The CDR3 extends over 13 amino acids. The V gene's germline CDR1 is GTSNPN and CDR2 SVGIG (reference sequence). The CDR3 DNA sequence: TGTGCCTGGATTGGGGGCGCTAACTATGGCTACACCTTC. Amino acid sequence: CAWIGGANYGYTF.

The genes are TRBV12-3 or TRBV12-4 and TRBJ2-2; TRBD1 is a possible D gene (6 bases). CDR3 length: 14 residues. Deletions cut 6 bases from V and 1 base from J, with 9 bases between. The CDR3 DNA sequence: TGTGCCAGCAGCCGGGGACAGAACACCGGGGAGCTGTTTTTT. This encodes CASSRGQNTGELFF.

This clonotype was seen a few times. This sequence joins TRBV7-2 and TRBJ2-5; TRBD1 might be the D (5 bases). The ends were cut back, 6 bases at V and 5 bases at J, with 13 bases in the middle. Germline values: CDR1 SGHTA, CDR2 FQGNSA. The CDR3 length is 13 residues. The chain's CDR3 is CASSSQAGETQYF. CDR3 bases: TGTGCCAGCAGTTCACAGGCCGGGGAGACCCAGTACTTC.